Included here is one T cell receptor (beta chain) sequence, with context. This sample is drawn from a study of blood T cell repertoires in COVID-19. Study-level background: The United States, Italy and Spain supplied acute and convalescent COVID-19 samples. PBMCs, B-cell-depleted T cells, or T cells were the source of the cDNA or gDNA that made up the material.

In the authors' workflow: Amplifying reference gene primers gave estimates of nucleated cell counts. The repertoire was sequenced with immunoSEQ multiplex PCR; TCRdb's copy has only in-frame clones and lacks some. That table gives V, J and clone size, and the DNA gave D and trimming. The sample lists tens of thousands of clones, roughly 87% occurring once. Material for sequencing was peripheral blood. The sequence was obtained from a human donor in a cohort sampled during active COVID-19.

The chain's CDR3 is CASSAGQQASGNTIYF. CDR3 DNA sequence: TGTGCCAGCAGCGCTGGACAGCAAGCGTCTGGAAACACCATATATTTT. V is TRBV5-5 and J is TRBJ1-3, with a possible D match to TRBD1 (6 bases). The CDR3 length is 16 residues. The V and J ends lost 4 bases and 1 base respectively, with 15 bases between them. In germline, CDR1 is SGHKS, CDR2 YYEKEE (reference sequence).